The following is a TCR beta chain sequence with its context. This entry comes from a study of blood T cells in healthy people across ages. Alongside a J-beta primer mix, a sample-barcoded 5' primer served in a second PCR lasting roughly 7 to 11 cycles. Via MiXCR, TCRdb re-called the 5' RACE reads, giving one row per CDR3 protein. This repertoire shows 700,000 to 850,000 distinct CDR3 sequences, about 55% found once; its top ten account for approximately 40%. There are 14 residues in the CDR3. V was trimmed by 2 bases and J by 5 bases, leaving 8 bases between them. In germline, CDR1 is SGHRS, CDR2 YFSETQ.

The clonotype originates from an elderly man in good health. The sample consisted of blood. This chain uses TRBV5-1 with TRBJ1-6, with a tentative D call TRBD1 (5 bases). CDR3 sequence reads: CASSFEGDNSPLHF. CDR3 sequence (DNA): TGCGCCAGCAGCTTTGAAGGGGATAATTCACCCCTCCACTTT.